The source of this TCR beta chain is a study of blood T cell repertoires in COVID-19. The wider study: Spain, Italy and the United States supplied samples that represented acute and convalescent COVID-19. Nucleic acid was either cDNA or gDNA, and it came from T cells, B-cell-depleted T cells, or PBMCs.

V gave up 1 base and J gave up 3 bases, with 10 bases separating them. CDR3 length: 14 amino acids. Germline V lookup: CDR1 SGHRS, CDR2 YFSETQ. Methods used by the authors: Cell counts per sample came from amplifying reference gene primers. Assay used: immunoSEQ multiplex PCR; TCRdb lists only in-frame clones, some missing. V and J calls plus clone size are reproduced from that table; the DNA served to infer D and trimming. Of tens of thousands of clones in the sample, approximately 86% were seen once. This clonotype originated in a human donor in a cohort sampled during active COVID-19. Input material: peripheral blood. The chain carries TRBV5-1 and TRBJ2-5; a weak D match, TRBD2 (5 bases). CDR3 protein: CASSLSSGEETQYF. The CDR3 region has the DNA TGCGCCAGCAGCTTGTCTTCCGGGGAAGAGACCCAGTACTTC.